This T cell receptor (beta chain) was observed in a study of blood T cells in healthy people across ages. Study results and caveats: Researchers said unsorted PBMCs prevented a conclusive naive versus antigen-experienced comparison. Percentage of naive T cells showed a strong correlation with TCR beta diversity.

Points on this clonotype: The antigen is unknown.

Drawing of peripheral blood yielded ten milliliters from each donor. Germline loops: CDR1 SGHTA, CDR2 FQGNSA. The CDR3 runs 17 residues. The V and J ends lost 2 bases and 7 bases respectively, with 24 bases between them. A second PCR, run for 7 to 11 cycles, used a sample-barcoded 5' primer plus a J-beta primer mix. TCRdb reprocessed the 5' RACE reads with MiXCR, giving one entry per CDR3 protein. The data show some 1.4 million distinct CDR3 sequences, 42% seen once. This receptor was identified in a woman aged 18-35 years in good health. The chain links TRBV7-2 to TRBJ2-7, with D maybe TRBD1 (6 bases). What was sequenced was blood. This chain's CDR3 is CASSLYGGRPRPNEQYF. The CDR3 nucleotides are TGTGCCAGCAGCTTATATGGGGGCCGGCCACGCCCCAATGAGCAGTACTTC. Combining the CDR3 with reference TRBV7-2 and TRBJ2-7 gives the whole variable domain GAGVSQSPSNKVTEKGKDVELRCDPISGHTALYWYRQSLGQGLEFLIYFQGNSAPDKSGLPSDRFSAERTGGSVSTLTIQRTQQEDSAVYLCASSLYGGRPRPNEQYFGPGTRLTVT.